Given below is one TCR beta chain in context. Generated by immunoSEQ multiplex PCR, the TCRdb table keeps only in-frame clones and is missing some. The table has more than 65,000 clones, roughly 92% seen once. The data stem from a study of T cell changes during pregnancy in multiple sclerosis. Between the trimmed V and J ends, which lost 4 bases and 4 bases, there was a span of 8 bases. Germline V lookup: CDR1 SGHDT, CDR2 YYEEEE. The CDR3 is 12 amino acids. Sequencing was performed on peripheral blood, taken in the first trimester of pregnancy. This sequence was found in a female donor with multiple sclerosis, enrolled in a pregnancy study. V usage is TRBV5-6 and J usage is TRBJ1-1; D is possibly TRBD1 (6 bases). CDR3 DNA sequence: TGTGCCAGCAGCCTGACAGGCACTGAAGCTTTCTTT. Translated: CASSLTGTEAFF.